This T cell receptor beta chain was recorded in a study of blood T cell repertoires in COVID-19. Study information: Acute and convalescent COVID-19 samples came from the United States, Italy and Spain. PBMCs, B-cell-depleted T cells, or T cells provided the cDNA or gDNA that made up the material.

Trimming cost V 0 bases and J 5 bases; bases outside gene matches: 5. The CDR3 spans 15 residues. Germline V gives CDR1 SGHDN, CDR2 FVKESK. The authors' processing: Estimation of nucleated cell counts was performed using reference gene primer amplification. Repertoires were generated with immunoSEQ multiplex PCR, while TCRdb's copy carries only in-frame clones and drops some. V and J calls and clone size are copied from that table; D and trimming were computed from the DNA. The table records more than 200,000 clones, around 89% of them present only once. V usage is TRBV14 and J usage is TRBJ2-7; 9 nucleotides agree with TRBD1. Material for sequencing was peripheral blood. The TCR was taken from a man between 65 and 85 years old with acute or convalescent COVID-19. CDR3: CASSQDMGQGHEQYF. In DNA form, the CDR3 reads TGTGCCAGCAGCCAAGACATGGGACAGGGCCACGAGCAGTACTTC. Complete variable domain (other parts from reference TRBV14 and TRBJ2-7): EAGVTQFPSHSVIEKGQTVTLRCDPISGHDNLYWYRRVMGKEIKFLLHFVKESKQDESGMPNNRFLAERTGGTYSTLKVQPAELEDSGVYFCASSQDMGQGHEQYFGPGTRLTVT.